The rows below give T cell receptor beta chains drawn from one sample of a study of blood T cell repertoires in COVID-19. Some clones are missing from TCRdb's copy, which holds only in-frame ones; the method was immunoSEQ multiplex PCR. The sample includes around 84,000 clones, approximately 86% seen only once; the top ten take under 8.5%. Sequenced input: peripheral blood. The source of these receptors is an elderly man with active or convalescent COVID-19. CDR3s include the opening cysteine and the closing phenylalanine or tryptophan. D genes are given only for firm matches. Clone size is not always given. Where it is, it says once, few, many or a class for expanded clones.

V gene	clone size	D gene	J gene	CDR3 DNA	CDR3 protein
TRBV28	-	-	TRBJ1-2	TGTGCCAGCCGATCAACCCTGATCGGGGGTATTGGCTACACCTTC	CASRSTLIGGIGYTF
TRBV5-6	-	TRBD1	TRBJ2-1	TGTGCCAGCAGCTGGACAGGGATGTCCTACAATGAGCAGTTCTTC	CASSWTGMSYNEQFF
TRBV5-1	-	-	TRBJ2-1	TGCGCCAGCAGCTTGGATCAGGGGTCTACCTACAATGAGCAGTTCTTC	CASSLDQGSTYNEQFF
TRBV25-1	-	-	TRBJ2-2	TGTGCCAGCAGTATCACAGGGTTCGGGGAGCTGTTTTTT	CASSITGFGELFF
TRBV24-1	-	TRBD2	TRBJ2-2	TGTGCCACCAGTGACCCCCGGGGGGACACCGGGGAGCTGTTTTTT	CATSDPRGDTGELFF
TRBV3-1/TRBV3-2	-	-	TRBJ2-1	TGTGCCAGCGGACGGAGACTATCTACCAACTCCTACAATGAGCAGTTCTTC	CASGRRLSTNSYNEQFF
TRBV6-6	-	-	TRBJ2-6	TGTGCCAGCAGTTACAGCGCCAACTCTGGGGCCAACGTCCTGACTTTC	CASSYSANSGANVLTF
TRBV9	-	-	TRBJ2-1	TGTGCCAGCAGCGTAGTTGGACTTTCAGGACACAATGAGCAGTTCTTC	CASSVVGLSGHNEQFF
TRBV11-3	few	TRBD1	TRBJ1-4	TGTGCCAGCAGCTCAGGGGGCCTCCGCGAAAAACTGTTTTTT	CASSSGGLREKLFF
TRBV7-9	-	-	TRBJ2-3	TGTGCCAGCAGCTTAGACGGTTATAGCGCAGATACGCAGTATTTT	CASSLDGYSADTQYF
TRBV24-1	-	-	TRBJ1-2	TGTGCCACCAGTCAAGGTGGGGGGGCGCGTGGCTACACCTTC	CATSQGGGARGYTF
TRBV6-5	once	-	TRBJ1-1	TGTGCCAGCAGTTACTCGAACCGAGGGGGCACTGAAGCTTTCTTT	CASSYSNRGGTEAFF
TRBV13	-	-	TRBJ1-4	TGTGCCAGCAGAGTCCGGGGATTTAATGAAAAACTGTTTTTT	CASRVRGFNEKLFF
TRBV30	few	-	TRBJ1-5	TGTGCCTGGAGTGACCAGGGCCTCCCCAATCAGCCCCAGCATTTT	CAWSDQGLPNQPQHF
TRBV19	-	TRBD2	TRBJ2-1	TGTGCCAGTAGGACGCTGGCGGGAGTGGAATACAATGAGCAGTTCTTC	CASRTLAGVEYNEQFF